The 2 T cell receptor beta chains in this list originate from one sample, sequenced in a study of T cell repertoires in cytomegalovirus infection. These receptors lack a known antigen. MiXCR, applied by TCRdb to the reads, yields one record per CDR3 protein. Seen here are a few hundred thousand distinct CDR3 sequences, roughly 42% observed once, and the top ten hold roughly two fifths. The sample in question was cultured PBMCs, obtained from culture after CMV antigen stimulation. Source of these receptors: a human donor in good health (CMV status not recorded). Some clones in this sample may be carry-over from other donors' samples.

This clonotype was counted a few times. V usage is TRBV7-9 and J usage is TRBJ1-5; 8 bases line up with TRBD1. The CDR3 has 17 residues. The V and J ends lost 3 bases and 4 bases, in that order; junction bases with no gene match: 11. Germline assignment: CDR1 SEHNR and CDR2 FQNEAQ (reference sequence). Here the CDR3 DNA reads TGTGCCAGCAGCTTCACGACAGGGGCTATGGAAAATCAGCCCCAGCATTTT. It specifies CASSFTTGAMENQPQHF. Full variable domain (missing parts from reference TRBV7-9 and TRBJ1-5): DTGVSQNPRHKITKRGQNVTFRCDPISEHNRLYWYRQTLGQGPEFLTYFQNEAQLEKSRLLSDRFSAERPKGSFSTLEIQRTEQGDSAMYLCASSFTTGAMENQPQHFGDGTRLSIL.

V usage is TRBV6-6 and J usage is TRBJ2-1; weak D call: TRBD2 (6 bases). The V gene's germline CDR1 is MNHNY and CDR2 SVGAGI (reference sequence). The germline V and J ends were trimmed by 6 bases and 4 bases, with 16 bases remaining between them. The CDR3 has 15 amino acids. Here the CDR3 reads CASRQPGTSYNEQFF. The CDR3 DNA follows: TGTGCCAGCAGACAACCCGGGACTTCTTACAATGAGCAGTTCTTC.